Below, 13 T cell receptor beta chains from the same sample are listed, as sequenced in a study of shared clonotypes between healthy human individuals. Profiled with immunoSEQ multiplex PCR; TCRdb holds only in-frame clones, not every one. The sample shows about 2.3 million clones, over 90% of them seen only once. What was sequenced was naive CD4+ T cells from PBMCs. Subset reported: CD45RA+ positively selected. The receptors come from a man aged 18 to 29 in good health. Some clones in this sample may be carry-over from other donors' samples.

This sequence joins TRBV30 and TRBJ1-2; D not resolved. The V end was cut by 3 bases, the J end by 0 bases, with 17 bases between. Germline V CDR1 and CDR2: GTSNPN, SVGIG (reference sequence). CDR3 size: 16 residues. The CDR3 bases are TGTGCCTGGAGCCGGGAAACATACGCTCCTAACTATGGCTACACCTTC. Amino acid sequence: CAWSRETYAPNYGYTF.

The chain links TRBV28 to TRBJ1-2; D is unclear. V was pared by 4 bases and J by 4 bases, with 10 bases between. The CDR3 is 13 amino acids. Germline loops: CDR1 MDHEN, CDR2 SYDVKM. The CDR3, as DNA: TGTGCCAGCAGTTCCAGGCGGTCCTATGGCTACACCTTC. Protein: CASSSRRSYGYTF.

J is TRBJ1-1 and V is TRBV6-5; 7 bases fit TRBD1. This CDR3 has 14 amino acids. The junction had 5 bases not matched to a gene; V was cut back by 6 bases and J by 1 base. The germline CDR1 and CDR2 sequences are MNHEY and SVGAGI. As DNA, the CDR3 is TGTGCCAGCAGGCGGACAGGACCGAACACTGAAGCTTTCTTT. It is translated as CASRRTGPNTEAFF.

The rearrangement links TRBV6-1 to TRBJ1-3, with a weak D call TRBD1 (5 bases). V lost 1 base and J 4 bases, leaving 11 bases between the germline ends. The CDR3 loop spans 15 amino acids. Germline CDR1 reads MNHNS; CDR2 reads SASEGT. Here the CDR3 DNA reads TGTGCCAGCAGTGAAGGGTCGGCAGGGGGAAACACCATATATTTT. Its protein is CASSEGSAGGNTIYF.

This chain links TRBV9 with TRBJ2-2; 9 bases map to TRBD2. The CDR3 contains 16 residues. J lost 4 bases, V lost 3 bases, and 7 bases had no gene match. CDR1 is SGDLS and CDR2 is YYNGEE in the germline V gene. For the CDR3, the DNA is TGTGCCAGCAGCGGCCTTAGCGGGAGTGCCACCGGGGAGCTGTTTTTT. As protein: CASSGLSGSATGELFF.

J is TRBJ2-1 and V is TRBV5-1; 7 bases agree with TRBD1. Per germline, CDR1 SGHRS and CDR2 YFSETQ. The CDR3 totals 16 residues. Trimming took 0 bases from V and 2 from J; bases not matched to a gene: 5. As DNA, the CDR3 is TGCGCCAGCAGCTTGGCGACAGGGTTCCCCTACAATGAGCAGTTCTTC. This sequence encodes CASSLATGFPYNEQFF.

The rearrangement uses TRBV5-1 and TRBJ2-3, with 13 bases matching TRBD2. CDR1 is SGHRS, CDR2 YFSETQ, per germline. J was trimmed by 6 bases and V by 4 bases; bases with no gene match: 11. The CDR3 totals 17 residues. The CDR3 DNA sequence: TGCGCCAGCAGCCTGGGACTAGCGGGAATAGGCTCCGATACGCAGTATTTT. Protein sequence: CASSLGLAGIGSDTQYF. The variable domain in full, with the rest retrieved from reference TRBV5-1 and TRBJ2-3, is KAGVTQTPRYLIKTRGQQVTLSCSPISGHRSVSWYQQTPGQGLQFLFEYFSETQRNKGNFPGRFSGRQFSNSRSEMNVSTLELGDSALYLCASSLGLAGIGSDTQYFGPGTRLTVL.

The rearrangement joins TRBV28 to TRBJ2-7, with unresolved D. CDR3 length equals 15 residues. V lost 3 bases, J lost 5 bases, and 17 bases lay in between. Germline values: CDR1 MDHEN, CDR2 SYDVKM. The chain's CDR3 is CASSFPEFPRHEQYF. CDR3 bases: TGTGCCAGCAGTTTTCCTGAGTTCCCCCGGCACGAGCAGTACTTC.

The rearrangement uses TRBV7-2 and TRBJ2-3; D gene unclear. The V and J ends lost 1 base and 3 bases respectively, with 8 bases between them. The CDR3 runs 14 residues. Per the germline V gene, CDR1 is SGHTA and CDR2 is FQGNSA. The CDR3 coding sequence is TGTGCCAGCAGCTTAGTTTGGGGAACAGATACGCAGTATTTT. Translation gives CASSLVWGTDTQYF.

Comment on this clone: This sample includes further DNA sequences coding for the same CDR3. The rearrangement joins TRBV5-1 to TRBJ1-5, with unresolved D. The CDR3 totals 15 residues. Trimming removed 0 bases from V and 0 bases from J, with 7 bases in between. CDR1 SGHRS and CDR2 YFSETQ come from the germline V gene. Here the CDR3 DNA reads TGCGCCAGCAGCTTGGGTCAGAATAGCAATCAGCCCCAGCATTTT. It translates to CASSLGQNSNQPQHF.

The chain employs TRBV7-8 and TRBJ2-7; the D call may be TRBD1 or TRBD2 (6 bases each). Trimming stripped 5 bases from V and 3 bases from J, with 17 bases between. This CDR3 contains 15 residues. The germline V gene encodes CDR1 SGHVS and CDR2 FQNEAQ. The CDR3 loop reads CASSSRGAGDYEQYF. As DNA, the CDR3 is TGTGCCAGCAGCAGTAGGGGGGCAGGGGACTACGAGCAGTACTTC.

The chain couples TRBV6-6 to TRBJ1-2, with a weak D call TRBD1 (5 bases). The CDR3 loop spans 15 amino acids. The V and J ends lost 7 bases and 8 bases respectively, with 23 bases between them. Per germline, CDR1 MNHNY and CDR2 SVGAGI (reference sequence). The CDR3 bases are TGTGCCAGCACCAATCCCTCGGGACGTCTCGGGGGCTACACCTTC. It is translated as CASTNPSGRLGGYTF.

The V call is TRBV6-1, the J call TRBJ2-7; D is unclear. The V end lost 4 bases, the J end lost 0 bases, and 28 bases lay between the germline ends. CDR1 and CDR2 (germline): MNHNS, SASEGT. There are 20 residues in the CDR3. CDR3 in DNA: TGTGCCAGCAGTGGTTTGGCCGGAACAGACCTAAGTAAATTCTCCTACGAGCAGTACTTC. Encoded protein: CASSGLAGTDLSKFSYEQYF.